This record looks at one TCR beta chain sequence and its context. This clonotype was recorded once. Which antigen it targets is not known. No clone much larger than this one lies a single base away; base qualities are absent. One read alone is a weak basis. The sample comes from a study of T cell repertoires in cytomegalovirus infection (dated 2019 in TCRdb). Turning to the overall study: The HLA type of each donor mattered for the analysis, because public TCR beta signatures pointed to carriage of CMV infection along with the matching HLA type. Beyond this particular receptor, the publication reports: The ex vivo response was dominated by HLA-C-restricted CMV-specific TCR beta clonotypes, which also provided the single most frequent clonotype in two of eight donors. In both this cohort and an independent cohort of over 350 donors, the cumulative frequency of public TCR beta family members distinguished carriers of CMV infection plus the relevant HLA type.

Sequencing was carried out with an Illumina HiSeq 1500. Using fastp at Q25 and MiXCR, TCRdb reprocessed the public reads and kept productive beta chains. CDR3 protein duplicates are merged, each entry listing the most common genes and DNA. Across this sample there are 150,000 to 200,000 distinct CDR3 sequences, with 15% to 20% seen only once. Of the sample, roughly 2.9% falls within the top ten clones. CDR1 and CDR2 (SGDLS, YYNGEE) derive from the germline V gene. V has 2 bases trimmed and J has 2 bases trimmed; junction bases matching no gene number 5. From its cysteine to its phenylalanine, the CDR3 spans 17 amino acids. Kept here is only the CDR3 DNA, which spans 51 bases and is read in frame from base 1.

The sequence was collected from a human donor in good health (CMV status not recorded). Some clones in this sample may be carry-over from other donors' samples. Material: PBMCs. The rearranged segments are TRBV9 and TRBJ2-3, and 13 junctional nucleotides match TRBD2. CDR3 protein: CASSVGTSGTFTDTQYF. DNA sequence: TGTGCCAGCAGCGTCGGGACTAGCGGGACATTCACAGATACGCAGTATTTT.